The sequence of this T cell receptor (beta chain) was determined in a study of tumor and adjacent non-tumor tissue in lung cancer. Across the whole study: Histology: about 13 adenocarcinoma, a couple of squamous cell carcinoma, 1 small cell lung cancer. Patients were aged roughly 31 to 76, roughly nine men and roughly 5 women, stage I to III. On average, productive TCRbeta reads reached a few million per sample.

Germline trimming cut 8 bases from V and 3 bases from J; bases unmatched to any gene: 4. Germline values: CDR1 MDHEN, CDR2 SYDVKM. The CDR3 contains 12 residues. Three rounds of nested PCR, following a modified ARM-PCR protocol, produced the TCRbeta library. TCRdb re-derived calls from the multiplex PCR reads in MiXCR, one entry per CDR3 protein. The sample contains some 100,000 distinct CDR3 sequences, around three fifths of which appear only once. This sample's RNA came from whole unsorted tissue. This non-tumor lung sample came from over 3 cm beyond the tumor edge. Study results and limitations: Normal lung showed higher cumulative top 100 clone frequency than tumor.

Points on this clonotype: Its antigen is undetermined.

The sample taken for sequencing was distant non-tumor lung tissue. The gene calls are TRBV28 and TRBJ2-7; 7 positions match TRBD2. This sequence was found in a young man with non-small cell lung cancer. CDR3 amino acids: CASGSGIYEQYF. The DNA of the CDR3 is TGTGCCAGCGGAAGCGGGATCTACGAGCAGTACTTC.